This T cell receptor (beta chain) appears in the sequencing data of a study of blood T cell repertoires in COVID-19. As for the study in general: Specimens from acute and convalescent COVID-19 originated in the United States, Italy and Spain.

Authors' data handling: From reference gene primer amplification, estimates of nucleated cell counts were derived. TCRdb's copy holds only in-frame clones and misses some; the assay was immunoSEQ multiplex PCR. The DNA was the basis for D and trimming; V, J and clone size are from that table. Seen here are approximately 200,000 clones, around 79% observed once, and the top ten hold approximately 15%. V was shortened by 6 bases and J by 1 base, with 18 bases between the two germline ends. There are 16 residues in the CDR3. Germline assignment: CDR1 MDHEN and CDR2 SYDVKM. This receptor was taken from a man aged 60-69 years with active or convalescent COVID-19. Sequencing used peripheral blood. This chain connects TRBV28 to TRBJ1-1, with unresolved D. The CDR3 DNA follows: TGTGCCAGCAGCCCAAACCGGGGTTTTGGGAACACTGAAGCTTTCTTT. Residues: CASSPNRGFGNTEAFF.